This TCR beta chain was recovered during a study of cytomegalovirus exposure and HLA in healthy donors. Repertoires were generated with immunoSEQ multiplex PCR, while TCRdb's copy carries only in-frame clones and drops some. The sample consists of over 200,000 clones, approximately 83% of them appearing once. This clonotype originated in a woman in her twenties or thirties in good health and CMV-seropositive. The sequenced sample was PBMCs.

For the CDR3, the DNA is TGTGCCAGCAGTGAATGGGGCAACCAAGAGACCCAGTACTTC. Protein sequence: CASSEWGNQETQYF. This chain connects TRBV25-1 to TRBJ2-5, with D possibly being TRBD1 (5 bases). This CDR3 region has 14 residues. Germline CDR1 and CDR2: MGHDK and SYGVNS. Trimming left V 1 base short and J 0 bases short, with 6 bases between.